The T cell receptor (beta chain) described here comes from a study of neurological immune-mediated disorders. The authors made cDNA by 5'RACE with 10-nucleotide random UMIs. In every sequencing run, more than 180 million TCR-beta sequences were generated from 15-18 subjects. MiXCR was run by TCRdb on the 5' RACE reads, yielding one entry per CDR3 protein. The sample consists of tens of thousands of distinct CDR3 sequences, 13% of them appearing once. Time point specified: longitudinal time-point 2. Unsorted libraries came from 2 million PBMCs stored at -80 °C. This CDR3 region has 12 residues. The V gene end was trimmed by 7 bases and the J gene end by 1 base; junction bases not matched to a gene: 2. Per the germline V gene, CDR1 is SQVTM and CDR2 is ANQGSEA. At least ten counts were recorded for this clonotype. What it binds is not known. Overall study results and limits: HTLV-1-associated myelopathy had the most TCR clonal expansion, whereas multiple sclerosis had the least (lower than in healthy controls).

The sample comprised PBMCs. This sequence originates from a woman aged 35 to 49 in good health. The chain recombines TRBV29-1 with TRBJ1-1, with 8 bases lining up with TRBD1. The DNA for the CDR3 is TGCAGCGGGGGACAGGAGAACACTGAAGCTTTCTTT. This sequence encodes CSGGQENTEAFF.